Listed here are 9 T cell receptor beta chains from one sample, sequenced in a study of T cell responses to AZD1222 COVID-19 vaccine. Profiling relied on immunoSEQ multiplex PCR, and the TCRdb table lists in-frame clones only, not all of them. The sample includes roughly 150,000 clones, about 91% seen only once; the top ten take around 3.5%. The sample consisted of peripheral blood, taken on day 0 of AZD1222 vaccination. The receptors here all came from an adult in good health.

The gene calls are TRBV3-1 (or the pseudogene TRBV3-2) and TRBJ2-1, with a weak D call TRBD2 (6 bases). The CDR3 consists of 19 residues. Germline CDR1 and CDR2: LGHDT and YNNKEL (reference sequence). V was clipped by 0 bases and J by 4 bases, with 22 bases between them. CDR3 coding DNA: TGTGCCAGCAGCCAAGAGCCGGTCCCTACATCTAGCGCGTACAATGAGCAGTTCTTC. Translating gives CASSQEPVPTSSAYNEQFF.

V is TRBV2 and J is TRBJ2-7, with 12 bases identical to TRBD2. The CDR3 covers 16 residues. Germline CDR1 and CDR2: SNHLY and FYNNEI. V lost 2 bases and J lost 6; bases outside the gene matches: 8. CDR3 protein: CASSERLAGVVVEQYF. As DNA, the CDR3 is TGTGCCAGCAGTGAAAGACTAGCGGGAGTTGTAGTCGAGCAGTACTTC.

The J gene is TRBJ1-5, the V gene TRBV11-2; 8 bases line up with TRBD1. The CDR3 runs to 15 residues. Germline trimming cut 3 bases from V and 0 bases from J; bases unmatched to any gene: 1. Germline CDR1 and CDR2: SGHAT and FQNNGV. In DNA, the CDR3 is TGTGCCAGCAGCTTGACAGGGGATAGCAATCAGCCCCAGCATTTT. Residues: CASSLTGDSNQPQHF.

V usage is TRBV5-1 and J usage is TRBJ1-5; TRBD1 aligns across 9 bases. The CDR3 length is 14 residues. Germline V gives CDR1 SGHRS, CDR2 YFSETQ. J lost 9 bases, V lost 4 bases, and 8 bases had no gene match. CDR3 bases: TGCGCCAGCAGCCTGCCGGGACAGGGTTCGCCCCAGCATTTT. Protein sequence: CASSLPGQGSPQHF.

This clone was seen once. The V call is TRBV5-6, the J call TRBJ2-7, with 7 bases fitting TRBD1. CDR3 length: 12 residues. From germline, CDR1 is SGHDT and CDR2 YYEEEE. After removal of 0 bases from V and 6 bases from J, the junction contained 0 bases not matched to a gene. The CDR3 sequence is CASSLDRGEQYF. The CDR3 DNA sequence: TGTGCCAGCAGCTTGGACAGGGGCGAGCAGTACTTC.

The chain links TRBV28 to TRBJ1-6, with D perhaps matching TRBD1 (5 bases). Looked up from germline, CDR1 is MDHEN and CDR2 is SYDVKM. The CDR3 runs to 14 residues. Trimming took off 3 bases at V and 7 bases at J, with 10 bases between the two ends. The CDR3 DNA follows: TGTGCCAGCAGTTTTTGGCAGGGAAATTCACCCCTCCACTTT. Translated, it gives CASSFWQGNSPLHF.

The genes are TRBV27 and TRBJ1-2, with D tentatively TRBD1 (5 bases). The V and J ends lost 2 bases and 6 bases respectively, with 7 bases between them. The CDR3 is 12 amino acids. Germline CDR1 MNHEY, CDR2 SMNVEV (reference sequence). In DNA form, the CDR3 reads TGTGCCAGCAGTTTAGAGGGGCATGGCTACACCTTC. As protein: CASSLEGHGYTF.

This chain connects TRBV20-1 to TRBJ1-2; no clear D. The germline gives CDR1 DFQATT, CDR2 SNEGSKA (reference sequence). The V and J ends lost 3 bases and 8 bases respectively, with 10 bases between them. The CDR3 contains 11 residues. DNA of the CDR3: TGCAGTGCTAGGAGGGCTCGCGGCTACACCTTC. It yields the protein CSARRARGYTF.

The genes are TRBV21-1 and TRBJ2-3; the table's TRBD2 call for D was not verified on the DNA. TRBV21-1 is labeled a pseudogene. The CDR3 totals 14 residues. CDR3 amino acids: CARPAGEDRDTQYF. The CDR3 region has the DNA TGTGCCAGACCGGCGGGGGAAGATAGGGATACGCAGTATTTT.